The 18 T cell receptor beta chains presented below share a single source sample, sequenced in a study of naive and memory T cell subsets. The beta constant-region primer was an equimolar mix of two oligonucleotides covering TRBC1 and TRBC2. TCRdb re-derived calls from the UMI-ligation and nested PCR reads in MiXCR, one entry per CDR3 protein. The data contain 81,000 or so distinct CDR3 sequences, around 6.5% of them seen just once; the ten biggest clones take up 1.5% to 2%. The specimen was central memory CD4+ T cells from blood. The receptors stem from a human donor in good health.

This clonotype was found many times. This chain uses TRBV3-1 with TRBJ1-2; 10 positions match TRBD1. The CDR3 has 14 residues. Trimming took 3 bases from V and 8 from J; bases not matched to a gene: 6. Germline CDR1 reads LGHDT; CDR2 reads YNNKEL (reference sequence). CDR3 DNA sequence: TGTGCCAGCAGCCAGACAGGGGGCGAGTTAGGCTACACCTTC. It yields the protein CASSQTGGELGYTF.

This chain connects TRBV11-1 to TRBJ2-3, with a weak D call TRBD2 (6 bases). V shed 7 bases and J shed 4 bases, with 15 bases lying between them. The germline gives CDR1 SGHAT, CDR2 FQDESV (reference sequence). CDR3 size: 14 residues. The CDR3 reads CASKGGLAADTQYF. CDR3 sequence (DNA): TGTGCCAGCAAAGGAGGGCTAGCTGCAGATACGCAGTATTTT. Complete variable domain (other parts from reference TRBV11-1 and TRBJ2-3): EAEVAQSPRYKITEKSQAVAFWCDPISGHATLYWYRQILGQGPELLVQFQDESVVDDSQLPKDRFSAERLKGVDSTLKIQPAELGDSAMYLCASKGGLAADTQYFGPGTRLTVL.

V is TRBV4-3 and J is TRBJ2-7, with a weak D call TRBD1 (5 bases). Germline loops: CDR1 LGHNA, CDR2 YSLEER. V lost 1 base, J lost 4 bases, and 8 bases lay in between. The CDR3 consists of 13 residues. The CDR3 region is CASSQAKGYEQYF. Written as DNA, the CDR3 is TGCGCCAGCAGCCAAGCGAAGGGGTACGAGCAGTACTTC.

This clonotype was picked up many times. This sequence joins TRBV7-2 and TRBJ1-6, with TRBD1 matching over 7 bases. After removal of 5 bases from V and 3 bases from J, the junction contained 1 base not matched to a gene. From germline, CDR1 is SGHTA and CDR2 FQGNSA. This CDR3 comprises 14 residues. DNA of the CDR3: TGTGCCAGCAGCCGGGACAGCTATAATTCACCCCTCCACTTT. Its translation: CASSRDSYNSPLHF.

The chain carries TRBV12-3 or TRBV12-4 and TRBJ2-1, with D possibly matching TRBD1 (6 bases). The CDR3 covers 15 residues. V lost 3 bases and J lost 8, with 17 bases in between. This CDR3 is CASSFSTGQFDEQFF. The DNA of the CDR3 is TGTGCCAGCAGTTTTTCGACAGGCCAGTTTGATGAGCAGTTCTTC.

This clonotype came up many times. The rearrangement uses TRBV20-1 and TRBJ2-3; perhaps TRBD2 as D (5 bases). V dropped 3 bases and J dropped 6 bases, with 10 bases sitting between them. From germline, CDR1 is DFQATT and CDR2 SNEGSKA (reference sequence). The CDR3 consists of 12 residues. The CDR3 DNA follows: TGCAGTGCTAGTCGGGGTGCGGATACGCAGTATTTT. This sequence encodes CSASRGADTQYF.

The chain links TRBV5-1 to TRBJ2-5; D possibly corresponds to TRBD1 (5 bases). Germline values: CDR1 SGHRS, CDR2 YFSETQ. This CDR3 spans 14 amino acids. V dropped 4 bases and J dropped 5 bases, with 15 bases sitting between them. The CDR3 reads CASSQGLIGETQYF. The CDR3 nucleotides read TGCGCCAGCAGCCAGGGCTTAATCGGGGAGACCCAGTACTTC.

Only a few counts were recorded for this clonotype. The gene calls are TRBV27 and TRBJ2-7; D unresolved. The CDR3 loop spans 14 amino acids. Germline CDR1 MNHEY, CDR2 SMNVEV (reference sequence). Trimming pared 8 bases from V and 2 bases from J, leaving 16 bases between. CDR3 protein: CASRQPVPPYEQYF. The CDR3 nucleotides are TGTGCCAGCCGTCAACCAGTACCTCCCTACGAGCAGTACTTC.

This clonotype was observed a few times. The V call is TRBV7-2, the J call TRBJ2-7; D is undetermined. Germline CDR1 reads SGHTA; CDR2 reads FQGNSA. The germline V and J ends were trimmed by 6 bases and 0 bases, with 6 bases remaining between them. The CDR3 covers 12 residues. The chain's CDR3 is CASRSISYEQYF. In DNA form, the CDR3 reads TGTGCCAGCAGGTCGATCTCCTACGAGCAGTACTTC.

This clonotype was counted many times. The chain couples TRBV11-2 to TRBJ1-5; the D is unclear. Per germline, CDR1 SGHAT and CDR2 FQNNGV. The CDR3 runs 13 residues. Trimming pared 2 bases from V and 4 bases from J, leaving 6 bases between. The CDR3 spells CASSLLVNQPQHF. Here the CDR3 DNA reads TGTGCCAGCAGCTTACTGGTAAATCAGCCCCAGCATTTT.

This clonotype was detected many times. This chain links TRBV29-1 with TRBJ1-1; D may be TRBD1 (5 bases). Trimming took off 6 bases at V and 3 bases at J, with 14 bases between the two ends. CDR3 length: 13 residues. Germline V gives CDR1 SQVTM, CDR2 ANQGSEA. The CDR3 DNA reads TGCAGCGTCCACAGGTTAAGGGACACTGAAGCTTTCTTT. This sequence encodes CSVHRLRDTEAFF.

The sample holds a few counts of this clonotype. V usage is TRBV5-1 and J usage is TRBJ2-2; D is ambiguous. The CDR3 sequence is 13 residues long. With 2 bases removed from V and 4 bases from J, the gap between germline ends came to 6 bases. CDR1 and CDR2 (germline): SGHRS, YFSETQ. CDR3 nucleotides: TGCGCCAGCAGCTTTAAGATCACCGGGGAGCTGTTTTTT. Protein product: CASSFKITGELFF.

The genes are TRBV6-2 or TRBV6-3 and TRBJ1-1; 8 nucleotides match TRBD1. The CDR3 runs 15 residues. CDR1 MNHEY and CDR2 SVGEGT come from the germline V gene. The J segment lost 0 bases and the V segment lost 7 bases, leaving 7 bases of the junction unmatched. This CDR3 is CASTDRGKMNTEAFF. As DNA, the CDR3 is TGTGCCAGCACAGACAGGGGCAAAATGAACACTGAAGCTTTCTTT.

This clonotype appeared many times. Here the CDR3 reads CASSSPASGGALVTQYF. Here the CDR3 DNA reads TGTGCCAGCAGTTCCCCGGCTAGCGGGGGGGCCTTAGTGACCCAGTACTTC. V and J are TRBV28 and TRBJ2-5, with 12 bases aligning to TRBD2. Germline V CDR1 and CDR2: MDHEN, SYDVKM. The CDR3 runs to 17 residues. V gave up 4 bases and J gave up 7 bases; unmatched junction bases: 13.

This clonotype has more than one count but fewer than ten. The chain links TRBV5-6 to TRBJ2-1; 9 bases line up with TRBD2. Per germline, CDR1 SGHDT and CDR2 YYEEEE. The CDR3 covers 17 residues. Germline trimming cut 0 bases from V and 8 bases from J; bases unmatched to any gene: 12. The CDR3 here is CASSLAGVAGAAHEQFF. The CDR3 nucleotides are TGTGCCAGCAGCTTGGCGGGGGTAGCGGGAGCTGCCCATGAGCAGTTCTTC.

CDR3 DNA sequence: TGTGCCAGCAGCCATACAGGGCGGTTAGGGCCCCAGCATTTT. This codes for CASSHTGRLGPQHF. J is TRBJ1-5 and V is TRBV28, with D perhaps TRBD1 (6 bases). V lost 6 bases and J 9 bases, leaving 18 bases between the germline ends. The CDR3 spans 14 residues. The germline gives CDR1 MDHEN, CDR2 SYDVKM.

This clonotype was seen a few times. J is TRBJ2-7 and V is TRBV7-2; no clear D gene. Germline CDR1 reads SGHTA; CDR2 reads FQGNSA. The CDR3 contains 19 residues. The germline V and J ends were trimmed by 5 bases and 2 bases, with 28 bases remaining between them. The CDR3 DNA follows: TGTGCCAGCAGCCGAAGAGCTGTTAACGGTCGCGAGTCTCCCTACGAGCAGTACTTC. Translating gives CASSRRAVNGRESPYEQYF.

This clonotype has at least ten counts. The rearrangement joins TRBV20-1 to TRBJ1-2; D call uncertain. V lost 6 bases to trimming and J lost 1 base, with 15 bases between them. Germline CDR1 is DFQATT and CDR2 is SNEGSKA (reference sequence). The CDR3 length is 14 residues. The CDR3 DNA reads as TGCAGTGCCCCTGGAGGGTACCTTAACTATGGCTACACCTTC. Translating it yields CSAPGGYLNYGYTF.